This TCR beta chain derives from a study of blood T cell repertoires in COVID-19. Profiling relied on immunoSEQ multiplex PCR, and the TCRdb table lists in-frame clones only, not all of them. In the table there are 210,000 or so clones, less than 90% of which are singletons. The CDR3 totals 15 residues. Trimming took 0 bases from V and 1 from J, leaving 8 bases between them. The germline CDR1 and CDR2 sequences are LGHNA and YSLEER. The rearrangement joins TRBV4-3 to TRBJ2-3; D not resolved. This clonotype was obtained from a woman in her forties or fifties in a cohort exposed to, infected with or recovered from COVID-19 (not recorded which). Sequencing used PBMCs or T cells enriched from blood (not recorded which). The CDR3 is CASSQEVPGTDTQYF. The CDR3 DNA reads as TGCGCCAGCAGCCAAGAAGTCCCAGGCACAGATACGCAGTATTTT.